This TCR beta chain was retrieved from a study of blood T cell repertoires in COVID-19. Turning to the study itself: The United States, Italy and Spain provided the acute and convalescent COVID-19 samples. PBMCs, B-cell-depleted T cells, or T cells provided the cDNA or gDNA that made up the material.

Authors' methods: Amplification with reference gene primers provided the estimates of nucleated cell counts. Sequencing was performed with immunoSEQ multiplex PCR; in TCRdb, only in-frame clones are kept and a portion is missing. The DNA was the basis for D and trimming; V, J and clone size are from that table. Among 150,000 to 200,000 clones, about 88% were seen once, and the ten largest hold about 7%. The CDR3 spans 14 residues. V was cut by 5 bases and J by 9 bases, with 17 bases left in between. Germline V gene data show CDR1 as WNHNN and CDR2 as SYGVQD (reference sequence). The rearrangement joins TRBV10-1 to TRBJ2-1, with D maybe TRBD2 (7 bases). The receptor was derived from a woman older than 75 in a cohort sampled during active or convalescent COVID-19. Sequenced: peripheral blood. Here the CDR3 reads CASSWTKGGSEQFF. CDR3 DNA: TGCGCCAGCAGTTGGACCAAGGGGGGGAGTGAGCAGTTCTTC.